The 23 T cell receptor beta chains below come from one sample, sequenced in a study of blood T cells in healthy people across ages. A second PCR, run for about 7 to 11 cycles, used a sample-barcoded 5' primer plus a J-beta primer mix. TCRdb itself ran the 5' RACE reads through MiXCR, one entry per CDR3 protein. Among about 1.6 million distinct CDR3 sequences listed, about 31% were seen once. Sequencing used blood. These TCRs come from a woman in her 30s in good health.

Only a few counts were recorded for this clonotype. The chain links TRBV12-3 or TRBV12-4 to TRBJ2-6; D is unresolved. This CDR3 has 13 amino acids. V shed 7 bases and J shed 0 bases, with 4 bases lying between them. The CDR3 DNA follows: TGTGCCAGCATGGGCTCTGGGGCCAACGTCCTGACTTTC. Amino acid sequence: CASMGSGANVLTF.

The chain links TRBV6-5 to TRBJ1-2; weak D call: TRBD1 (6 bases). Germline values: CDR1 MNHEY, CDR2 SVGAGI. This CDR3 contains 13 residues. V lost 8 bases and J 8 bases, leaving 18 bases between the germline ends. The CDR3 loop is CASRSDSTYGYTF. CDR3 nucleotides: TGTGCCAGCCGGTCGGACAGCACCTACGGCTACACCTTC.

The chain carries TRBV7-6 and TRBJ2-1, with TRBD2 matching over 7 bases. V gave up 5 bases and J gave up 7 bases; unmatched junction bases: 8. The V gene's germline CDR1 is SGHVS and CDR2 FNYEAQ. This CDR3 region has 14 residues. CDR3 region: CASSPGLELNEQFF. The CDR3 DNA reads TGTGCCAGCAGCCCAGGACTAGAACTGAATGAGCAGTTCTTC.

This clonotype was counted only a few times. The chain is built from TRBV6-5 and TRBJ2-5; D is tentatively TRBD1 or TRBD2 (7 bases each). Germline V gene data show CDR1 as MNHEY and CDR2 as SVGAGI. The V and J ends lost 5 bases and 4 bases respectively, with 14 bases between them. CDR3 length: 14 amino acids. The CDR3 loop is CASSPTGEGETQYF. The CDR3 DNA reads TGTGCCAGCAGTCCAACAGGGGAGGGAGAGACCCAGTACTTC.

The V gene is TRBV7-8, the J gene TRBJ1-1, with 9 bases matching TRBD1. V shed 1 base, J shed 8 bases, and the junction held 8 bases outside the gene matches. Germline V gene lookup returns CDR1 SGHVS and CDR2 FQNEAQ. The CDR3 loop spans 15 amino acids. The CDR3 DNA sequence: TGTGCCAGCAGCTTAGAACCTGGACAGGGGCTAGAAGCTTTCTTT. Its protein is CASSLEPGQGLEAFF.

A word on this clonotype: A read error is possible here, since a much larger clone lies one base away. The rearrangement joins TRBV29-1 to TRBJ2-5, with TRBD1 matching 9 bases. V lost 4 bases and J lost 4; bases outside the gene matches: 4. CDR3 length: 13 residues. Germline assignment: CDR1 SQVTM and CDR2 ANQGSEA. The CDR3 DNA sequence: TGCAGCGTTGGCGACAGGGGGGGAGAGACCCAGTACTTC. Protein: CSVGDRGGETQYF.

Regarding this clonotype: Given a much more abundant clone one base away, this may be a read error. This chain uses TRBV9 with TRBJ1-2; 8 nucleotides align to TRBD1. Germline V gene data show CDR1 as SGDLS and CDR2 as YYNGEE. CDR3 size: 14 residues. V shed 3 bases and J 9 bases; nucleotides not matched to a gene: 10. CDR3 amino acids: CASSDRTGGDSYTF. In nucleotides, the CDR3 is TGTGCCAGCAGCGACCGTACAGGGGGAGATAGCTACACCTTC.

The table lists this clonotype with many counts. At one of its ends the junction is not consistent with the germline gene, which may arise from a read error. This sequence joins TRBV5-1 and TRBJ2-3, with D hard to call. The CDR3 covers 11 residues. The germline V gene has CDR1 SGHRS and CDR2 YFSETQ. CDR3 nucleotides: TGTGCCAGCAGCTCCACAGATACGCAGTATTTT. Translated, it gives CASSSTDTQYF.

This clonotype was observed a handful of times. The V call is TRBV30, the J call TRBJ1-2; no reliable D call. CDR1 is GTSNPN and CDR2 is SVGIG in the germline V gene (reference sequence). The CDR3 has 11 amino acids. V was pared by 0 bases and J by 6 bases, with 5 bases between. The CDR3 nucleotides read TGTGCCTGGAGTGTACTCGATGGCTACACCTTC. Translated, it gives CAWSVLDGYTF.

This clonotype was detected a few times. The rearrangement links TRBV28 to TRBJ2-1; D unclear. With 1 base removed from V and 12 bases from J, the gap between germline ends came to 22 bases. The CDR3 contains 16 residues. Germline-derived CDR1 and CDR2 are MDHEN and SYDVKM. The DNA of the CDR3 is TGTGCCAGCAGTTTATTCGGTTTAGCTCGGCAGGACCCGCAGTTCTTC. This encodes CASSLFGLARQDPQFF. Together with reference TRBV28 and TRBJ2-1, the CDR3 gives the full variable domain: DVKVTQSSRYLVKRTGEKVFLECVQDMDHENMFWYRQDPGLGLRLIYFSYDVKMKEKGDIPEGYSVSREKKERFSLILESASTNQTSMYLCASSLFGLARQDPQFFGPGTRLTVL.

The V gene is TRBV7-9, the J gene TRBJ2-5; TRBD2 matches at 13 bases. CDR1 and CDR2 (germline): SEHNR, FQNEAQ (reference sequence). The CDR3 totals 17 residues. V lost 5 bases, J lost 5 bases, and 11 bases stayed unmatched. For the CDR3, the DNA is TGTGCCAGCAGCGCCCCGGGACTAGCGGGACGGCAGGAGACCCAGTACTTC. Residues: CASSAPGLAGRQETQYF.

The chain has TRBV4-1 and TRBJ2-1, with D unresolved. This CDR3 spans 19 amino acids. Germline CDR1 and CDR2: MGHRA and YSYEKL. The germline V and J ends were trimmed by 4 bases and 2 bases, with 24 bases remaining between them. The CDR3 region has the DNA TGCGCCAGCAGCCCCTGGCCTAGTGGCCCTGGGATGACCTACAATGAGCAGTTCTTC. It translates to CASSPWPSGPGMTYNEQFF.

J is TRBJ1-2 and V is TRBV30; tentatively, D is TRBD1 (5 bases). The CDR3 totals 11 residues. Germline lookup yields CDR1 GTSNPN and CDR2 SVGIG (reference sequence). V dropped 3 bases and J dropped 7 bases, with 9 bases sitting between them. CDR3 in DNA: TGTGCCTGGAGCTCTGGGGCTGGCTACACCTTC. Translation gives CAWSSGAGYTF.

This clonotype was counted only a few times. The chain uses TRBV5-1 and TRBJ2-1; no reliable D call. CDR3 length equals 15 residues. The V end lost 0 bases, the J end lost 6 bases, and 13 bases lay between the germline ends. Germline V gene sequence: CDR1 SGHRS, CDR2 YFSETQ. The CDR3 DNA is TGCGCCAGCAGCTTGGCCCCAATTCCACCCAATGAGCAGTTCTTC. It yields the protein CASSLAPIPPNEQFF.

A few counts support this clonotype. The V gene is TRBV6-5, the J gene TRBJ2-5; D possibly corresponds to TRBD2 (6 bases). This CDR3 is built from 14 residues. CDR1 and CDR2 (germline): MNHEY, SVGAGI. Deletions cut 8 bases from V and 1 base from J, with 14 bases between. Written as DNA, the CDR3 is TGTGCCAGCGGGGGGACTGCCGCCCAAGAGACCCAGTACTTC. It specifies CASGGTAAQETQYF.

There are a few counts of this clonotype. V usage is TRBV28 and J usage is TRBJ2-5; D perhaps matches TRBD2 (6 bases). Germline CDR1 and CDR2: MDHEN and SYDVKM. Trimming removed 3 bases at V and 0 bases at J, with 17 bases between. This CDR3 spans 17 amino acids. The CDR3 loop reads CASSFGVADRYQETQYF. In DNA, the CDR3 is TGTGCCAGCAGTTTTGGAGTAGCGGATAGGTACCAAGAGACCCAGTACTTC.

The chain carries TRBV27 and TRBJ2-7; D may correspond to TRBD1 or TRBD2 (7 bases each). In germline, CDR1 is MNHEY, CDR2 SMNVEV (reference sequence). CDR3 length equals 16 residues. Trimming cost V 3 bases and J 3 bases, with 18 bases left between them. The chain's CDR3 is CASSFSGGDRVYEQYF. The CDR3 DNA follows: TGTGCCAGCAGTTTTTCGGGAGGAGACAGGGTCTACGAGCAGTACTTC.

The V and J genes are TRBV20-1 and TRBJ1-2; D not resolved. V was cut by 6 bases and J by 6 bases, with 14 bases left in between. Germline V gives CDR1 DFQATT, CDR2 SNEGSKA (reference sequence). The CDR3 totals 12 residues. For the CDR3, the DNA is TGCAGTGCCTATGACATGAACCATGGCTACACCTTC. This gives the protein CSAYDMNHGYTF.

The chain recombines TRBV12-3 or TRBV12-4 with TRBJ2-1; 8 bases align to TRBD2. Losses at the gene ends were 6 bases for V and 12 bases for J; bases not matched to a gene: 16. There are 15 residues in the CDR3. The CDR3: CASRSQRGRTEGQFF. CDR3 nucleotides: TGTGCCAGCAGATCTCAGCGGGGGCGAACGGAAGGGCAGTTCTTC.

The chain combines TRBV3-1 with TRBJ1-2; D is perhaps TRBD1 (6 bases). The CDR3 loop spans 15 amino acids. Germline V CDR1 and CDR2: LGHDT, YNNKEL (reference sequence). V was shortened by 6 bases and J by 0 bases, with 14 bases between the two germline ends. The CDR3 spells CASRGPGHTNYGYTF. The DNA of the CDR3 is TGTGCCAGCAGGGGACCGGGACATACTAACTATGGCTACACCTTC.

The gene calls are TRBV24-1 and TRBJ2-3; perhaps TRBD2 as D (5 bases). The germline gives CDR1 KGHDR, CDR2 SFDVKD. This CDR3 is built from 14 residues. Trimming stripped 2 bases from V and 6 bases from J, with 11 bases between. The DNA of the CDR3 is TGTGCCACCAGTGATTCGGGGTTTACCGATACGCAGTATTTT. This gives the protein CATSDSGFTDTQYF.

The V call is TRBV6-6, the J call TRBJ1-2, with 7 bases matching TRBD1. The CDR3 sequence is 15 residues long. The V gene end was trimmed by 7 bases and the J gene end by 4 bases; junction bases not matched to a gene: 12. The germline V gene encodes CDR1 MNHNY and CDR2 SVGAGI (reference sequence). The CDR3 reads CASTYADRETYGYTF. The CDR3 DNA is TGTGCCAGCACCTACGCTGACAGGGAGACCTATGGCTACACCTTC.

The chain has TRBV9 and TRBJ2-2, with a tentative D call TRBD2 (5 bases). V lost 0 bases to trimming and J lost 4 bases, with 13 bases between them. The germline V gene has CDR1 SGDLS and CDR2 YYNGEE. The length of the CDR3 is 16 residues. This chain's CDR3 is CASSVGATTSTGELFF. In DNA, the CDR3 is TGTGCCAGCAGCGTAGGGGCGACTACCTCCACCGGGGAGCTGTTTTTT.